This TCR beta chain was captured by sequencing in a study of response to subunit inactivated influenza vaccine. V lost 4 bases and J 4 bases, leaving 7 bases between the germline ends. The CDR3 contains 12 residues. This clonotype was found many times. TCRdb ran MiXCR on the RT-PCR reads and lists one entry per CDR3 protein. The sample records about 780,000 distinct CDR3 sequences, around 18% being singletons. V and J are TRBV12-3 or TRBV12-4 and TRBJ1-2, with D hard to call. The sequence derives from a man in his forties or fifties who received an inactivated influenza vaccine. Material: PBMCs from blood, obtained around 5 days after vaccination. CDR3 region: CASSSHSYGYTF. The DNA for the CDR3 is TGTGCCAGCAGTTCCCACAGCTATGGCTACACCTTC.